The clone carrying this T cell receptor (beta chain) was recorded once. What it recognizes is unknown. These data come from a study of STAT5B mutations in CD4+ large granular lymphocyte leukemia. Overall study findings and caveats: 8/27 top patient clones versus 2/35 control clones were TRBV06-family.

Some clones are missing from TCRdb's copy, which holds only in-frame ones; the method was immunoSEQ multiplex PCR. The data contain about 28,000 clones, 79% of them singletons. The CDR3 spans 12 residues. Trimming removed 6 bases from V and 8 bases from J, with 8 bases in between. The germline V gene encodes CDR1 SNHLY and CDR2 FYNNEI. V gene TRBV2 combines with J gene TRBJ1-6, with D hard to call. The sequence derives from a human donor in good health. The sequenced material came from CD4+ T cells from blood buffy coats. This CDR3 is CASRDPHSPLHF. The CDR3 DNA follows: TGTGCCAGCAGGGATCCTCATTCACCCCTCCACTTT.